This T cell receptor (beta chain) derives from a study of shared clonotypes between healthy human individuals. Of note for this clone: The antigen is not known.

V was shortened by 7 bases and J by 3 bases, with 16 bases between the two germline ends. CDR1 and CDR2 (germline): MDHEN, SYDVKM. This CDR3 has 14 amino acids. Profiling relied on immunoSEQ multiplex PCR, and the TCRdb table lists in-frame clones only, not all of them. The table lists 1.6 million or so clones, roughly 96% of them singletons. General observations from the study: Estimated richness was generally greater in naive than memory subsets.

The specimen was naive CD4+ T cells sorted from blood. This sample's subset: CD45RA+ positively selected. The chain uses TRBV28 and TRBJ2-7; D remains unclear. The origin of this receptor is a man aged 25 to 45 in good health. This CDR3 reads CASTRMGVGYEQYF. The CDR3 nucleotides read TGTGCCAGCACCAGAATGGGTGTTGGCTACGAGCAGTACTTC.